This is a list of T cell receptor beta chains from one sample in a study of CD8 T cells in ankylosing spondylitis. TCRdb ran MiXCR on the 5' RACE reads and lists one entry per CDR3 protein. This table has some 220,000 distinct CDR3 sequences, over 9.5% appearing once. Specimen: blood, either unsorted or a sorted T cell fraction (not recorded which). These receptors were obtained from a male donor with ankylosing spondylitis or in good health (not recorded which). The CDR3 runs from the conserved cysteine through the conserved F or W. A D gene is named only where the DNA matches it firmly. Some rows mark clone size as missing; the rest say once, few, many or name a class of expanded clone.

abundance	v_gene	d_gene	j_gene	CDR3nt	CDR3aa
few	TRBV10-3	TRBD2	TRBJ2-1	TGTGCCATCAGGAATAGCGGGGGGGCCGGGAATGAGCAGTTCTTC	CAIRNSGGAGNEQFF
NA	TRBV5-1	NA	TRBJ2-1	TGCGCCAGCAAAGCGACGGCGGGATCGAATGAGCAGTTCTTC	CASKATAGSNEQFF
few	TRBV7-9	TRBD2	TRBJ2-5	TGTGCCAGCAGCTTAGGCGTAGCGGGGGGGTCCCCGGAGACCCAGTACTTC	CASSLGVAGGSPETQYF
NA	TRBV7-2	NA	TRBJ1-5	TGTGCCAGCAGCCGAGACAGCAACAATCAGCCCCAGCATTTT	CASSRDSNNQPQHF
many	TRBV7-8	NA	TRBJ2-7	TGTGCCAGCAGCTTAGGGCGGTACTACGAGCAGTACTTC	CASSLGRYYEQYF
many	TRBV9	TRBD1	TRBJ2-2	TGTGCCAGCAGCGTATCCGGGACAGGGTCCACCGGGGAGCTGTTTTTT	CASSVSGTGSTGELFF
few	TRBV6-5	NA	TRBJ2-2	TGTGCCAGCAGCCGGAGGATCGCCACCGGGGAGCTGTTTTTT	CASSRRIATGELFF
many	TRBV7-9	TRBD2	TRBJ2-1	TGTGCCAGCAGCCCTACCGGACTAGGATCCTACAATGAGCAGTTCTTC	CASSPTGLGSYNEQFF
many	TRBV14	NA	TRBJ1-2	TGTGCCAGCAGCCAAGTAGCGTCGAGGTACACCTTC	CASSQVASRYTF
NA	TRBV7-2	NA	TRBJ1-2	TGTGCCAGCAGCGCTTCAGGGCCCACTACTACTATGGGCTACACCTTC	CASSASGPTTTMGYTF
NA	TRBV30	NA	TRBJ1-4	TGTGCCTGGACCCATCGCGGGGGACGGATGAATGAAAAACTGTTTTTT	CAWTHRGGRMNEKLFF
many	TRBV15	NA	TRBJ1-5	TGTGCCACCAGCAGAGTGGGGGGGTCGGAGTATAGCAATCAGCCCCAGCATTTT	CATSRVGGSEYSNQPQHF
many	TRBV2	NA	TRBJ2-7	TGTGCCAGCAGGTCGGGAGAGGGGTCCTACGAGCAGTACTTC	CASRSGEGSYEQYF
few	TRBV5-4	TRBD1	TRBJ1-6	TGTGCCAGCAGCTTGGGTGGCGCAGGGGGCACCTTTAATTCACCCCTCCACTTT	CASSLGGAGGTFNSPLHF
NA	TRBV11-2	NA	TRBJ1-4	TGTGCCAGCAGCTTAGTCATCTTAGGGGCCGACGAAAAACTGTTTTTT	CASSLVILGADEKLFF
few	TRBV5-1	TRBD1	TRBJ2-7	TGCGCCAGCAGCCCGACAGGGGTACCATCGGAGCAGTACTTC	CASSPTGVPSEQYF
few	TRBV2	NA	TRBJ2-7	TGTGCCAGCAGGCACCGCAGCTCCTACGAGCAGTACTTC	CASRHRSSYEQYF
NA	TRBV5-1	NA	TRBJ1-1	TGCGCCAGCAGCTTCACCGCCGGGGTCGGGACCATGAACACTGAAGCTTTCTTT	CASSFTAGVGTMNTEAFF